A single TCR beta chain is shown here with its context. Clones were sequenced by immunoSEQ multiplex PCR, and TCRdb holds only the in-frame ones, with some missing. This sample has about 32,000 clones, with under 95% found just once. These data come from a study of T cell changes during pregnancy in multiple sclerosis. The sequences come from CD4+ T cells from peripheral blood mononuclear cells, collected in the second trimester of pregnancy. This TCR derives from a female donor with multiple sclerosis, enrolled in a pregnancy study.

The CDR3 region has the DNA TGTGCCAGCTCACCTCCCCTCAGTACCACCTCCTACAATGAGCAGTTCTTC. Protein: CASSPPLSTTSYNEQFF. The gene calls are TRBV18 and TRBJ2-1; D is unresolved. The CDR3 has 17 amino acids. The V gene lost 3 bases and the J gene lost 0 bases, with 15 bases spanning the gap. Germline assignment: CDR1 KGHSH and CDR2 LQKENI.